This T cell receptor beta chain was identified during a study of cytomegalovirus exposure and HLA in healthy donors (dated by TCRdb to 2015 to 2018). Background for the entire study: According to an earlier analysis of 587 of the donors, roughly 180 million T cells yielded 117 million unique TCR beta sequences and roughly 280 Gb of sequence data. An early release covering roughly 640 HLA-typed donors comprised 300 to 350 gigabases of sequencing data and tens of millions of unique TCR sequences. Among the roughly 380 genotyped donors, around 81% belonged to the genetic ancestry cluster associated with self-reported Caucasian donors. The aim of the study was to test whether cataloging public T cell receptors could identify signatures of past pathogen exposure. The study used immunosequencing to profile the T cell repertoires of 666 subjects and linked those repertoires to cytomegalovirus serostatus. A separate validation cohort of more than 100 different subjects was used in addition to the approximately 640-subject first cohort. High-throughput TCR immunosequencing, statistical association of individual TCRs with disease status, and machine learning were combined to predict cytomegalovirus infection status. A later analysis re-examined previously published TCR beta repertoires from more than 650 donors and added high-resolution HLA genotyping to investigate patterns of TCR occurrence. The later analysis used no new phenotypic data to find candidate immune exposures, relying instead on TCR beta sequences and their occurrence across donors. An earlier analysis of fewer than 750 of the donors used high-throughput TCR beta sequencing to judge whether each TCR beta V gene segment behaved as functional or pseudogenic. Donor age, sex, ethnicity and CMV serostatus were collected together with the repertoire data. A later genetic analysis took genome-wide SNP genotypes for about three fifths of the roughly 670 donors and used that subset as a discovery cohort. All discovery cohort repertoires had been generated using a single sequencing platform. Both class I and class II loci were covered by HLA typing, at four-digit resolution. The number of typed donors differed by locus: roughly 629-640 for A, B, C, DRB1 and DQB1; roughly 510 for DQA1; around 610 for DPA1; and 400 to 480 for DPB1. Four or five DR-DQ haplotypes were treated as single units for association and clustering because of strong linkage in the cohort. Among some 400 genotyped donors of the cohort, an average of around 250,000 unique TCR beta nucleotide sequences was sequenced per donor, of which about 18% were non-productive.

Counted from cysteine to phenylalanine, this CDR3 has 14 amino acids. Of the read, only the CDR3 DNA is kept; its 42 bases are in frame from base 1. Trimming removed 0 bases from V and 4 bases from J, leaving 9 bases between the germline ends. Sequences SGDLS (CDR1) and YYNGEE (CDR2) are obtained from the germline V gene. The cohort was made up of around 720 healthy bone marrow donors. Cohort members were all nominally healthy when sampled, although unrecorded immune exposures were likely present. The donor tested CMV seropositive, placing the donor among the approximately 290 seropositive members of the cohort. A peripheral blood sample was provided by each donor, and peripheral blood mononuclear cells were used for TCR beta sequencing. The Qiagen DNeasy Blood Extraction Kit was used to extract genomic DNA from the blood cell samples. This clone showed up just a few times. Its recognized antigen is unknown. It has no much larger one-base neighbor in the sample; base qualities were not kept.

Overall results and qualifications from the work: In both the original and validation cohorts, the classifier was reported to diagnose cytomegalovirus status with high specificity and sensitivity. A further reported finding was that TCR beta sequences accurately predicted the HLA-A and HLA-B alleles for most subjects in the first cohort. The presence/absence analyses assumed that sequencing depth was roughly uniform across donors, and that assumption may not be true. Linkage disequilibrium might explain the correlated functional status among segregating V segments, but an unknown experimental factor could not be ruled out. This cohort had only TCR beta chains sequenced, and the lack of alpha or paired-chain data limited which features could be detected. Because the 87-base-pair reads could not distinguish some IMGT-functional V segments, including TRBV6-2 and TRBV6-3, those segments were excluded. In an earlier analysis of more than 500 of the donors, most TCR beta V segments appeared in productive rearrangements about 87% or about 30% of the time, broadly matching IMGT annotations. The earlier analysis of almost 600 of the donors excluded 15 to 20 rarely observed V segments, including chromosome 9 orphons, because counts were too low. Strong co-occurrence of HLA alleles, especially DR and DQ, made assigning TCR associations to individual alleles difficult. A cluster of highly shared sequence variants was judged likely to represent a technical artifact of the sequencing pipeline. For the cohort, immune exposure information was limited to CMV serostatus. While some public TCRs were present in many individuals, most TCR sequences turned up only very rarely across donors. According to the authors, the approach could potentially be generalized to other disease states and immunological phenotypes. Because some donors lacked HLA typing at each locus, the association tests relied only on the typed subset. A later analysis found that most CMV-associated TCR beta chains appeared HLA-restricted, with HLA associations seemingly driven largely by CMV exposure. A later analysis found that TCR association rates varied across HLA loci, with DRB1 alleles showing the most associated TCRs and HLA-C alleles the fewest. According to a later analysis, parvovirus B19, influenza, CMV and Epstein-Barr virus appeared linked to several top co-occurrence clusters. A total of 164 TCR beta chains were listed by the study as associated with cytomegalovirus. In vitro tests confirmed that a few of the cytomegalovirus-associated TCR beta chains recognize cytomegalovirus antigens. An association between a missense DCLRE1C variant and V-gene and J-gene trimming of TCR beta chains was found in a later genetic analysis and replicated in an independent cohort. In a later analysis, HLA-associated TCR beta chains were found to be more clonally expanded and to have lower generation probabilities than equally common non-associated chains. At a false discovery rate of 0.05, a later analysis linked 16,951 TCR beta sequences to specific HLA alleles. In a later genetic analysis, fewer N-insertions in productive TCRs were reported among donors in an Asian-associated ancestry cluster than the approximately 670-donor mean.

The library was built by means of the immunoSEQ multiplex PCR assay. For the multiplex PCR, a mixture combining 60 forward primers for TCR Vbeta segments and 13 reverse primers for TCR Jbeta segments was used. The CDR3 region of rearranged TCR beta genes was amplified from genomic DNA with a multiplex PCR assay. The amplified TCR beta libraries were sequenced on the Illumina HiSeq System as 87-base-pair reads. On the study's bioinformatics: A later analysis tallied around 82 million unique TCR beta chains across the 666 repertoires, and some 10 million of those chains were shared by two or more donors. Raw reads were error-corrected and collapsed into unique sequences by a nearest-neighbor algorithm in which closely related sequences were merged to remove PCR and sequencing errors. To assign V, D and J gene segments, CDR3 sequences were aligned to IMGT reference sequences. Each retained sequence needed at least a six-nucleotide match to both a V gene segment and a J gene segment. A rearrangement counted as productive if the CDR3 had no stop codons and remained in frame with V and J, and every other rearrangement counted as non-productive. CDR3 was defined by IMGT convention, running from the second conserved V-encoded cysteine to the conserved J-encoded phenylalanine. In an earlier analysis of 587 of the donors, sequences lacking an unambiguous match to a single V gene segment were excluded. In an earlier analysis of 500 to 750 of the donors, V segments were called functional above 56.7% productive rearrangements and were called segregating when the between-donor standard deviation exceeded 5%. A statistical classification framework was developed to diagnose cytomegalovirus status using the catalog of TCR beta chain sequences. In a later analysis, TCR nucleotide sequences were compared against IMGT/GENE-DB human TR gene sequences so that V and J genes could be assigned. The TCRdist pipeline was used in a later analysis to assign CDR3 sequences and most-parsimonious VDJ recombination scenarios. In a later analysis, every TCR beta chain was defined by the combination of its CDR3 amino acid sequence and its V-gene family, and reads without a unique V-gene family were dropped. A later analysis removed 500 to 650 highly shared, low-generation-probability nucleotide sequences to deal with suspected cross-contamination and a sequencing artifact. In a later analysis, a clonal expansion index for each public chain was calculated from normalized within-repertoire ranks of inferred template counts. A later analysis computed generation probabilities with a VDJ recombination model fitted to out-of-frame rearrangements, and checked the results against IGoR. In a later analysis, TCR-TCR, TCR-HLA and TCR-CMV co-occurrence was scored with hypergeometric tests, and a repertoire-size bias correction was applied to TCR pairs. False discovery rates were estimated in a later analysis by permuting HLA or CMV assignments 20 times. A later analysis grouped co-occurring TCRs with DBSCAN, adding TCRdist sequence similarity when clustering within HLA-allele-positive subsets. Co-occurrence clustering excluded repertoires with fewer than 30,000 or more than 120,000 public chains, plus five with anomalous nucleotide sharing. TCRdb's version of the immuneACCESS table is confined to in-frame rearrangements and falls short of the full clone set. An unresolved V gene accounts for under half of the shortfall where checked; the remainder is of unknown origin. D and trimming were read from the DNA, whereas the V and J calls and clone size are those reported in that table. The sample profile shows 160,000 or so clones; around 83% of them were found once. The ten most abundant clones make up nearly 6.5% of the sample.

The clonotype comes from a man aged 50 to 59 in good health and CMV-seropositive. Sequenced: PBMCs. Recombination joined TRBV9 with TRBJ2-3, with a tentative D gene TRBD2 over 6 matching bases. The sequence in DNA is TGTGCCAGCAGCGTAGGCTGGGGGGCAGATACGCAGTATTTT. Translated, it reads CASSVGWGADTQYF.